A few counts support the clone carrying this T cell receptor (beta chain). Its antigen is still unknown. These data originate in a study of response to subunit inactivated influenza vaccine. The study's findings and limits: A suggestion made by the authors is that each seasonal influenza vaccination recruits few new T cells.

The CDR3 length is 16 residues. The ends lost 6 bases at V and 6 bases at J; junction bases unmatched: 11. Germline CDR1 and CDR2: MNHEY and SVGEGT. TCRdb re-called the RT-PCR reads with MiXCR, one entry per CDR3 protein. The table includes 600,000 to 850,000 distinct CDR3 sequences, around 13% detected once. This chain joins TRBV6-2 or TRBV6-3 and TRBJ2-5, with 12 bases aligning to TRBD2. The starting material was PBMCs from blood, obtained 14 days before vaccination. The receptor was derived from a man aged 50 to 59 who received an inactivated influenza vaccine. The chain's CDR3 is CASSLLTSGSQKTQYF. The CDR3 bases are TGTGCCAGCAGCCTATTGACTAGCGGGAGCCAGAAGACCCAGTACTTC.